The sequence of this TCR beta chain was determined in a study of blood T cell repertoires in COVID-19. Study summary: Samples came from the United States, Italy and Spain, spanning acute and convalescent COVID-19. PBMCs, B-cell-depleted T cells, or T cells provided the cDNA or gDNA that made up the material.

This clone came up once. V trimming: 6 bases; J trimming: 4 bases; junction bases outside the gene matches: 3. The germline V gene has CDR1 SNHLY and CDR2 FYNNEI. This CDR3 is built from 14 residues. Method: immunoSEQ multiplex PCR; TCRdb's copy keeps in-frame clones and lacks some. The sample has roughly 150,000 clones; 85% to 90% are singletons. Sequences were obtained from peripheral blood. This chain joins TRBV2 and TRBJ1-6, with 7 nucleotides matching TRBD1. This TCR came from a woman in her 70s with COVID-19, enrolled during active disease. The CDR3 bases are TGTGCCAGCAGAGGACAGGCTTATAATTCACCCCTCCACTTT. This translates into CASRGQAYNSPLHF. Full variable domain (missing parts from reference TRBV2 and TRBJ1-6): EPEVTQTPSHQVTQMGQEVILRCVPISNHLYFYWYRQILGQKVEFLVSFYNNEISEKSEIFDDQFSVERPDGSNFTLKIRSTKLEDSAMYFCASRGQAYNSPLHFGNGTRLTVT.